This T cell receptor (beta chain) was documented in a study of blood T cell repertoires in COVID-19. Overall study: The United States, Italy and Spain were the sources of the acute and convalescent COVID-19 samples. T cells, B-cell-depleted T cells, or PBMCs supplied cDNA or gDNA.

As processed by the authors: Amplifying reference gene primers gave estimates of nucleated cell counts. The method was immunoSEQ multiplex PCR; TCRdb's version includes in-frame clones alone and lacks a portion of them. V, J and clone size are taken as reported in that table, and D and trimming were inferred from the DNA itself. The data contain approximately 120,000 clones, 70% to 90% of them singletons. The CDR3 extends over 18 amino acids. J was trimmed by 7 bases and V by 0 bases; bases with no gene match: 16. Germline values: CDR1 WSHSY, CDR2 SAAADI. This chain joins TRBV10-2 and TRBJ1-2; 8 bases are shared with TRBD1. Sequences were obtained from peripheral blood. This sequence originates from a human donor in a cohort sampled during active COVID-19. The CDR3 reads CASSESMPGGAVSVGYTF. CDR3 bases: TGCGCCAGCAGTGAGTCGATGCCAGGGGGCGCGGTATCGGTTGGCTACACCTTC.